These T cell receptor beta chains were read from a single sample in a study of blood T cell repertoires in COVID-19. Some clones are missing from TCRdb's copy, which holds only in-frame ones; the method was immunoSEQ multiplex PCR. The data hold about 340,000 clones, with 83% observed a single time. Sequences were obtained from peripheral blood. The receptors shown here come from a man aged 25 to 40 with active or convalescent COVID-19. The CDR3 runs from the conserved cysteine through the conserved F or W. The order of the fields is D gene, V gene, clone size, J gene, CDR3 DNA, CDR3 protein. The D gene is left open where the match is weak. A row's size may be missing; if present it is once, few, many or a size class.

-	TRBV19	-	TRBJ2-3	TGTGCCAGTAGTTCCGACAACACAGATACGCAGTATTTT	CASSSDNTDTQYF
-	TRBV5-4	once	TRBJ2-3	TGTGCCAGCAGCAAAGGCCCACAGGGATCCACAGATACGCAGTATTTT	CASSKGPQGSTDTQYF
-	TRBV7-9	-	TRBJ2-4	TGTGCCAGCAGCTTAGACTTAGCCAAAAACATTCAGTACTTC	CASSLDLAKNIQYF
-	TRBV5-8	-	TRBJ1-1	TGTGCCAGCAGCTGGCGGGGGGCTGAAGCTTTCTTT	CASSWRGAEAFF
TRBD2	TRBV5-1	-	TRBJ2-5	TGCGCCAGCAGCGGGATAGCGGGAGGTAAAGAGACCCAGTACTTC	CASSGIAGGKETQYF
-	TRBV30	-	TRBJ2-1	TGTGCCTGTACCGGGACACGAGAGTTCTTC	CACTGTREFF
TRBD2	TRBV7-9	-	TRBJ2-3	TGTGCCAGCAGGGACTGGAGGGCTAGCGGGACCAGCACAGATACGCAGTATTTT	CASRDWRASGTSTDTQYF
TRBD2	TRBV7-7	few	TRBJ2-2	TGTGCCAGCAGCCAAACGGGACTAGCCTTTGGGGAGCTGTTTTTT	CASSQTGLAFGELFF
-	TRBV30	-	TRBJ2-1	TGTGCCTGGAGTGTCGGAGTACTAAGGGGCAATGAGCAGTTCTTC	CAWSVGVLRGNEQFF
-	TRBV30	-	TRBJ2-5	TGTGCCTGGGAATCTAACCACCGGGACACGGAACAAGAGACCCAGTACTTC	CAWESNHRDTEQETQYF
-	TRBV10-3	-	TRBJ2-7	TGTGCCATCACCCCGGACAGTAAGCTTTACGAGCAGTACTTC	CAITPDSKLYEQYF
TRBD2	TRBV7-2	-	TRBJ2-5	TGTGCCAGCAGCTCCCCACTAGCGGGAGGGCCTGGAGAGACCCAGTACTTC	CASSSPLAGGPGETQYF
-	TRBV5-4	once	TRBJ2-7	TGTGCCAGCACCTCCGCGGAGGAGGCCTACGAGCAGTACTTC	CASTSAEEAYEQYF
TRBD1	TRBV12-5	-	TRBJ2-7	TGTGCTAGTGTCCGGACAGGCCGGGCCTACGAGCAGTACTTC	CASVRTGRAYEQYF
-	TRBV12-3/TRBV12-4	-	TRBJ1-2	TGTGCCAGCAGTTTCAAGAGCCTCTATGGCTACACCTTC	CASSFKSLYGYTF
-	TRBV5-1	-	TRBJ1-1	TGCGCCAGCAGCTTACAACAAAACGCTGAAGCTTTCTTT	CASSLQQNAEAFF
TRBD2	TRBV28	-	TRBJ2-3	TGTGCCAGCAGTTTGGTGCTAGCGGGGGGGCCAGGCGCAGATACGCAGTATTTT	CASSLVLAGGPGADTQYF
-	TRBV21-1	-	TRBJ1-5	TGTGCCAGCAGCAAAAACGAGGCTTCGCCGACGCTTATTATTTGGGGCAATCAGCCCCAGCATTTT	CASSKNEASPTLIIWGNQPQHF
TRBD1	TRBV18	once	TRBJ1-1	TGTGCCAGCTCACCTAGACAGGGGGTGATTGAAGCTTTCTTT	CASSPRQGVIEAFF
-	TRBV5-4	-	TRBJ2-2	TGTGCCAGCAGATATGACCCAGGCGGGGAGCTGTTTTTT	CASRYDPGGELFF
-	TRBV7-8	-	TRBJ2-1	TGTGCCAGCAGCTCCGAGGGGGTAGTCCGCGATGAGCAGTTCTTC	CASSSEGVVRDEQFF
TRBD2	TRBV5-1	-	TRBJ2-7	TGCGCCAGCAGCTTGACACTCCCGGGACTAGCGGGAGTGTACGAGCAGTACTTC	CASSLTLPGLAGVYEQYF
-	TRBV12-3/TRBV12-4	-	TRBJ1-1	TGTGCCAGCGGAAAGGGCAGGGGTGAAGCTTTCTTT	CASGKGRGEAFF
-	TRBV6-5	-	TRBJ2-1	TGTGCCAGCAGTTACACCCCGGGCAATGAGCAGTTCTTC	CASSYTPGNEQFF
-	TRBV19	-	TRBJ2-7	TGTGCCAGTAGTATTTCTAGCTACGAGCAGTACTTC	CASSISSYEQYF